Listed below are T cell receptor beta chains from one sample, sequenced in a study of response to subunit inactivated influenza vaccine. TCRdb ran MiXCR on the RT-PCR reads and lists one entry per CDR3 protein. The repertoire has hundreds of thousands of distinct CDR3 sequences, more than 11% of them found once; the top ten carry roughly 6.4%. The sequences come from PBMCs from blood, collected about 14 days before vaccination. The receptor set was obtained from a man aged 45 to 65 who received an inactivated influenza vaccine. Both conserved end residues are part of each CDR3. The D gene is left open where the match is weak. Not all rows give a size; the values are once, few, many and, for expanded clones, a class.

V	D	length	J	size	CDR3	DNA
TRBV12-3/TRBV12-4	.	15	TRBJ1-2	few	CASSPTGNNNYGYTF	TGTGCCAGCAGTCCAACCGGGAATAATAACTATGGCTACACCTTC
TRBV12-3/TRBV12-4	TRBD1	14	TRBJ2-7	few	CASRIGQGSYEQYF	TGTGCCAGCAGGATTGGACAGGGATCCTACGAGCAGTACTTC
TRBV7-6	TRBD2	12	TRBJ2-1	few	CASSGREGEQFF	TGTGCCAGCTCCGGGCGGGAGGGTGAGCAGTTCTTC
TRBV4-3	.	13	TRBJ2-3	.	CASSQDLVGTQYF	TGCGCCAGCAGCCAAGATCTTGTGGGTACGCAGTATTTT
TRBV5-5	TRBD1	15	TRBJ2-7	.	CASSSGTGRVYEQYF	TGTGCCAGCAGCTCGGGGACAGGGAGGGTTTACGAGCAGTACTTC
TRBV3-1	.	15	TRBJ2-7	few	CASSQVAKSSYEQYF	TGTGCCAGCAGCCAAGTAGCCAAGAGCTCCTACGAGCAGTACTTC
TRBV3-1	.	14	TRBJ2-7	.	CASSQGAGTYEQYF	TGTGCCAGCAGCCAAGGGGCAGGGACCTACGAGCAGTACTTC
TRBV6-1	.	16	TRBJ2-1	many	CASSALGRGYNNEQFF	TGTGCCAGCAGTGCCCTGGGCAGGGGCTATAACAATGAGCAGTTCTTC
TRBV7-9	.	15	TRBJ1-1	few	CASSLWLGENTEAFF	TGTGCCAGCAGCTTATGGTTGGGTGAGAACACTGAAGCTTTCTTT
TRBV3-1	.	11	TRBJ2-3	few	CASESADTQYF	TGTGCCAGCGAATCAGCGGATACGCAGTATTTT